The rows below give T cell receptor beta chains drawn from one sample of a study of OX40 agonist ivuxolimab in advanced cancers. TCRdb's table, derived via immunoSEQ multiplex PCR, lists solely in-frame clones and lacks some. The sample contains tens of thousands of clones, almost 95% of which appear only once. The source material was CD4+ or CD8+ T cells sorted from blood, sampled in a trial of the OX40 agonist ivuxolimab. These receptor sequences come from an adult with an advanced solid tumor such as melanoma, head and neck, liver or kidney cancer. Both conserved end residues are part of each CDR3. Fields, in order: CDR3 protein, CDR3 DNA, V gene, clone size, D gene, J gene. The D gene is left open where the match is weak. Some rows mark clone size as missing; the rest say once, few, many or name a class of expanded clone.

CASSHLDRGHGYTF	TGTGCCAGCAGCCACCTGGACAGGGGGCATGGCTACACCTTC	TRBV16	-	TRBD1	TRBJ1-2
CASSPQPGQEPYEQYF	TGTGCCAGCAGCCCCCAACCGGGACAGGAGCCTTACGAGCAGTACTTC	TRBV7-9	-	TRBD1	TRBJ2-7
CASSQDVSGRLNEQYF	TGCGCCAGCAGCCAAGATGTGAGCGGGAGGTTGAACGAGCAGTACTTC	TRBV4-3	-	TRBD2	TRBJ2-7
CSVAGGFTYEQYF	TGCAGCGTGGCCGGAGGGTTTACCTACGAGCAGTACTTC	TRBV29-1	-	-	TRBJ2-7
CASSPGLAGEQYF	TGTGCCAGCAGCCCCGGGCTAGCCGGCGAGCAGTACTTC	TRBV7-6	-	-	TRBJ2-7
CASSPPTGEYFTEAFF	TGTGCCAGCAGCCCACCGACAGGGGAGTATTTCACTGAAGCTTTCTTT	TRBV7-9	-	TRBD1	TRBJ1-1
CASSLRQGNSGNTIYF	TGTGCCAGCAGCTTACGTCAGGGGAACTCTGGAAACACCATATATTTT	TRBV11-2	-	-	TRBJ1-3
CASSMGDRGLAKNIQYF	TGTGCCAGTAGTATGGGAGACAGGGGCCTAGCCAAAAACATTCAGTACTTC	TRBV19	-	TRBD1	TRBJ2-4
CASSLGTEGLDTEAFF	TGTGCCAGCAGCTTAGGAACGGAAGGATTGGACACTGAAGCTTTCTTT	TRBV7-6	-	-	TRBJ1-1
CASRGVTRNYGYTF	TGTGCCAGCAGAGGCGTCACCCGAAACTATGGCTACACCTTC	TRBV27	-	-	TRBJ1-2
CASSVDGDAGQFF	TGTGCCAGCAGCGTAGACGGCGACGCCGGGCAGTTCTTC	TRBV9	-	-	TRBJ2-1
CASSVGGAGYEQYF	TGTGCCAGCAGCGTTGGGGGAGCGGGTTACGAGCAGTACTTC	TRBV9	-	-	TRBJ2-7
CASSPTGGTDTQYF	TGTGCCAGCAGTCCGACAGGAGGCACAGATACGCAGTATTTT	TRBV7-9	once	-	TRBJ2-3
CATSMGQTYEQYF	TGTGCCACCAGCATGGGGCAGACCTACGAGCAGTACTTC	TRBV15	-	-	TRBJ2-7
CASSLAGDREQYF	TGTGCCAGCAGCTTAGCCGGGGATCGCGAGCAGTACTTC	TRBV7-2	-	-	TRBJ2-7
CASSLEWQSGSGNTGELFF	TGCGCCAGCAGCTTGGAATGGCAGAGCGGGAGCGGGAACACCGGGGAGCTGTTTTTT	TRBV5-1	-	TRBD2	TRBJ2-2
CASSKGGNTEAFF	TGTGCCAGCAGCAAGGGTGGGAACACTGAAGCTTTCTTT	TRBV7-9	once	-	TRBJ1-1
CASSAPWRQEDYGYTF	TGTGCCAGCAGCGCCCCGTGGAGACAGGAGGACTATGGCTACACCTTC	TRBV7-9	-	-	TRBJ1-2
CASSLKTALSGRNVLTF	TGTGCCAGCAGCTTAAAGACAGCCCTCTCAGGTAGAAACGTCCTGACTTTC	TRBV11-2	-	-	TRBJ2-6
CASSQGSDEQYF	TGCGCCAGCAGCCAAGGTAGCGACGAGCAGTACTTC	TRBV4-1	-	-	TRBJ2-7
CASGLVRQVSEAFF	TGTGCTAGTGGTTTGGTACGACAGGTCTCTGAAGCTTTCTTT	TRBV12-5	-	-	TRBJ1-1
CASSFNLGTAYEQYF	TGTGCCAGCAGCTTCAACCTCGGGACAGCCTACGAGCAGTACTTC	TRBV7-3	-	TRBD1	TRBJ2-7
CAWGDSPIGYTF	TGTGCCTGGGGGGACTCACCTATAGGCTACACCTTC	TRBV30	-	-	TRBJ1-2
CASSFRFGTGELFF	TGTGCCAGCAGTTTTAGGTTTGGGACCGGGGAGCTGTTTTTT	TRBV6-5	-	-	TRBJ2-2
CAIRPQGESYGYTF	TGTGCCATCAGGCCCCAGGGGGAGAGCTATGGCTACACCTTC	TRBV10-3	-	TRBD1	TRBJ1-2
CASGGHREKLFF	TGTGCCAGCGGGGGACATCGGGAAAAACTGTTTTTT	TRBV2	-	-	TRBJ1-4
CASSLDPRPAADTQYF	TGTGCCAGCAGCTTAGATCCTAGACCCGCAGCAGATACGCAGTATTTT	TRBV11-2	-	-	TRBJ2-3
CASSYSGQISYEQYF	TGTGCCAGCAGTTACTCGGGACAGATCTCCTACGAGCAGTACTTC	TRBV6-5	-	TRBD1	TRBJ2-7
CATSRGSTAYHYGYTF	TGTGCCACCAGCAGAGGAAGCACGGCCTACCACTATGGCTACACCTTC	TRBV15	-	-	TRBJ1-2
CASSPLGWGSNQPQHF	TGTGCCAGCAGCCCACTCGGGTGGGGAAGCAATCAGCCCCAGCATTTT	TRBV7-2	-	-	TRBJ1-5
CAWSVLRISSYNSPLHF	TGTGCCTGGAGTGTACTCAGGATAAGCTCCTATAATTCACCCCTCCACTTT	TRBV30	-	-	TRBJ1-6
CASSLRPGVIVGELFF	TGTGCCAGCAGCTTAAGGCCAGGGGTAATAGTCGGGGAGCTGTTTTTT	TRBV7-2	-	-	TRBJ2-2
CASQGFGLAGGPGYEQFF	TGTGCCAGCCAAGGCTTCGGACTAGCGGGAGGGCCTGGTTATGAGCAGTTCTTC	TRBV11-2	-	TRBD2	TRBJ2-1
CASSPGQLSGHGGYTF	TGTGCCAGTAGCCCGGGACAGCTATCGGGGCATGGTGGCTACACCTTC	TRBV19	-	TRBD1	TRBJ1-2
CAWSDRSGRSYEQYF	TGTGCCTGGAGTGATCGTAGCGGGAGGTCTTACGAGCAGTACTTC	TRBV30	-	TRBD2	TRBJ2-7
CASSRSSYSSYEQYF	TGTGCCAGTAGTAGGAGTTCATATAGTTCCTACGAGCAGTACTTC	TRBV19	-	-	TRBJ2-7
CASSLTGAEQYF	TGTGCCAGCAGCCTTACAGGGGCCGAGCAGTACTTC	TRBV7-9	-	TRBD1	TRBJ2-7
CASSPPGTGPYGYTF	TGTGCCAGCAGTCCACCCGGGACAGGCCCCTATGGCTACACCTTC	TRBV25-1	-	TRBD1	TRBJ1-2
CASSFAAGGTDTQYF	TGTGCCAGCAGTTTTGCTGCGGGTGGCACAGATACGCAGTATTTT	TRBV27	-	-	TRBJ2-3
CASSVGQGYEQYF	TGTGCCAGCAGTGTCGGCCAGGGCTACGAGCAGTACTTC	TRBV2	-	-	TRBJ2-7
CASSFQTSAQAPYTQYF	TGTGCCAGCAGTTTCCAGACTAGCGCCCAGGCCCCGTATACGCAGTATTTT	TRBV27	-	TRBD2	TRBJ2-3
CASSPGTAMNTEAFF	TGTGCCAGCAGTCCGGGGACAGCTATGAACACTGAAGCTTTCTTT	TRBV27	-	TRBD1	TRBJ1-1
CASSYGISGTYNEQFF	TGTGCCAGCAGTTACGGAATTAGCGGGACCTACAATGAGCAGTTCTTC	TRBV6-5	-	TRBD2	TRBJ2-1
CASGVRLNWGYTF	TGCGCCAGTGGGGTACGGTTAAACTGGGGCTACACCTTC	TRBV10-2	-	-	TRBJ1-2